This is a list of T cell receptor beta chains from one sample in a study of T cell responses to AZD1222 COVID-19 vaccine. Repertoires were generated with immunoSEQ multiplex PCR, while TCRdb's copy carries only in-frame clones and drops some. This table holds tens of thousands of clones, 80% to 90% found once. The starting material was peripheral blood, obtained 28 days after the second AZD1222 dose. The receptor set was obtained from an adult who received the AZD1222 COVID-19 vaccine. CDR3s include the opening cysteine and the closing phenylalanine or tryptophan. The order of the fields is V gene, J gene, CDR3 length, D gene, clone size, CDR3 protein, CDR3 DNA. D genes are given only for firm matches. Size values are once, few and many counts, or a class for expanded clones, and some rows have none.

TRBV7-9	TRBJ1-4	14	TRBD1	NA	CASSFGTGREKLFF	TGTGCCAGCAGCTTCGGGACAGGGCGCGAAAAACTGTTTTTT
TRBV3-1/TRBV3-2	TRBJ1-6	14	NA	NA	CASNARAYNSPLHF	TGTGCCAGCAACGCCAGGGCGTATAATTCACCCCTCCACTTT
TRBV7-2	TRBJ1-2	14	TRBD1	once	CASTRDRVGYGYTF	TGTGCCAGCACTCGTGACAGGGTGGGGTATGGCTACACCTTC
TRBV19	TRBJ1-1	16	TRBD1	NA	CASSRGRGLEGTEAFF	TGTGCCAGTAGCCGAGGCAGGGGGTTAGAGGGCACTGAAGCTTTCTTT
TRBV2	TRBJ2-7	15	NA	few	CASSEGGWGSYEQYF	TGTGCCAGCAGTGAAGGAGGTTGGGGGTCGTACGAGCAGTACTTC
TRBV12-3/TRBV12-4	TRBJ2-1	12	NA	NA	CASTQGRTVQFF	TGTGCCAGCACTCAGGGTAGGACAGTACAGTTCTTC
TRBV7-2	TRBJ1-2	14	NA	NA	CASSLAHQSYGYTF	TGTGCCAGCAGCTTAGCCCACCAATCCTATGGCTACACCTTC
TRBV3-1/TRBV3-2	TRBJ2-5	15	NA	few	CASSQELGLWETQYF	TGTGCCAGCAGCCAAGAACTAGGGTTGTGGGAGACCCAGTACTTC
TRBV7-9	TRBJ2-2	16	TRBD2	NA	CASSPYVGGDTGELFF	TGTGCCAGCAGCCCTTATGTCGGGGGGGACACCGGGGAGCTGTTTTTT
TRBV11-3	TRBJ2-7	13	TRBD1	NA	CASVRDRAYEQYF	TGTGCCAGCGTCAGGGACAGGGCCTACGAGCAGTACTTC
TRBV5-5	TRBJ2-6	16	NA	NA	CASSLDTGLGANVLTF	TGTGCCAGCAGCTTGGATACGGGCCTCGGGGCCAACGTCCTGACTTTC
TRBV11-2	TRBJ1-4	15	NA	few	CASSLVRGLDEKLFF	TGTGCCAGCAGCTTAGTTCGGGGGCTAGATGAAAAACTGTTTTTT
TRBV7-2	TRBJ1-2	13	NA	NA	CASSLEGFYGYTF	TGTGCCAGCAGCTTGGAGGGGTTCTATGGCTACACCTTC
TRBV7-2	TRBJ2-6	18	TRBD2	NA	CASSLVAGGHSGANVLTF	TGTGCCAGCAGCTTAGTAGCGGGAGGACACTCTGGGGCCAACGTCCTGACTTTC
TRBV27	TRBJ1-2	13	NA	NA	CASSFWGSDGYTF	TGTGCCAGCAGCTTTTGGGGGTCCGATGGCTACACCTTC
TRBV24-1	TRBJ2-5	15	NA	NA	CATSDPVVSQETQYF	TGTGCCACCAGTGACCCCGTGGTTAGCCAAGAGACCCAGTACTTC
TRBV7-3	TRBJ2-1	15	NA	NA	CASSPQPGPYNEQFF	TGTGCCAGCAGCCCTCAGCCCGGGCCTTACAATGAGCAGTTCTTC
TRBV27	TRBJ2-2	17	NA	NA	CASSLLGSGSNTGELFF	TGTGCCAGCAGTTTACTAGGAAGTGGGTCGAACACCGGGGAGCTGTTTTTT
TRBV28	TRBJ1-1	14	TRBD1	NA	CASSLGGQTIGFFF	TGTGCCAGCAGTTTAGGGGGACAGACCATTGGGTTTTTCTTT
TRBV5-1	TRBJ2-2	16	TRBD2	NA	CASSGGLAGFTGELFF	TGCGCCAGCAGCGGCGGACTAGCGGGCTTCACCGGGGAGCTGTTTTTT
TRBV19	TRBJ2-7	14	TRBD2	NA	CASSTSGSRYEQYF	TGTGCCAGTAGTACTAGCGGGAGCCGTTACGAGCAGTACTTC
TRBV28	TRBJ2-7	14	TRBD1	NA	CASRRDRGIYEQYF	TGTGCCAGCCGAAGGGACAGGGGAATTTACGAGCAGTACTTC
TRBV9	TRBJ2-7	14	TRBD2	once	CASSVDASGYEQYF	TGTGCCAGCAGCGTAGACGCTAGCGGCTACGAGCAGTACTTC
TRBV5-1	TRBJ2-1	16	TRBD2	once	CASSLGGSRSGDEQFF	TGCGCCAGCAGCTTGGGCGGGAGCAGGAGTGGCGATGAGCAGTTCTTC
TRBV5-1	TRBJ1-2	15	NA	NA	CASSLGGTVMGGYTF	TGCGCCAGCAGCTTGGGTGGTACAGTAATGGGTGGCTACACCTTC
TRBV18	TRBJ2-5	16	NA	NA	CASSPPQVGPEETQYF	TGTGCCAGCTCACCACCCCAGGTCGGGCCAGAAGAGACCCAGTACTTC
TRBV7-9	TRBJ2-1	13	NA	NA	CASSTDPYNEQFF	TGTGCCAGCAGCACTGACCCCTACAATGAGCAGTTCTTC
TRBV6-5	TRBJ1-5	15	TRBD1	NA	CATSMDRASNQPQHF	TGTGCCACCTCAATGGACAGGGCTAGCAATCAGCCCCAGCATTTT
TRBV20-1	TRBJ1-5	14	NA	NA	CSASAGRGNQPQHF	TGCAGTGCTAGTGCCGGGAGGGGCAATCAGCCCCAGCATTTT
TRBV29-1	TRBJ1-5	13	TRBD1	NA	CSVAGQGNQPQHF	TGCAGCGTTGCGGGACAGGGTAATCAGCCCCAGCATTTT
TRBV29-1	TRBJ1-1	14	NA	NA	CSVEDGPQGIQAFF	TGCAGCGTTGAAGATGGGCCTCAGGGAATTCAAGCTTTCTTT
TRBV18	TRBJ1-6	15	NA	few	CASSPEQGYNSPLHF	TGTGCCAGCTCACCAGAACAGGGTTATAATTCACCCCTCCACTTT
TRBV6-5	TRBJ1-2	14	NA	NA	CASSLATANYGYTF	TGTGCCAGCAGCCTGGCGACAGCTAACTATGGCTACACCTTC
TRBV7-2	TRBJ2-3	16	TRBD2	NA	CASSPTSGSASDTQYF	TGTGCCAGCAGTCCCACTAGCGGGAGCGCTAGCGATACGCAGTATTTT
TRBV7-2	TRBJ1-1	13	NA	few	CASSLVGVTEAFF	TGTGCCAGCAGCTTAGTAGGAGTCACTGAAGCTTTCTTT
TRBV11-3	TRBJ2-7	12	NA	NA	CASSLNPYEQYF	TGTGCCAGCAGCTTAAACCCCTACGAGCAGTACTTC
TRBV19	TRBJ2-2	18	NA	once	CASSIGETALANTGELFF	TGTGCCAGTAGTATCGGGGAGACAGCCCTCGCGAACACCGGGGAGCTGTTTTTT
TRBV9	TRBJ2-1	16	TRBD2	NA	CASSVGSRAGDNEQFF	TGTGCCAGCAGCGTAGGGAGCAGGGCGGGGGACAATGAGCAGTTCTTC
TRBV6-5	TRBJ1-5	13	NA	few	CASSFQPNQPQHF	TGTGCCAGCAGTTTTCAGCCCAATCAGCCCCAGCATTTT
TRBV5-5	TRBJ1-1	13	NA	NA	CASSGGPNTEAFF	TGTGCCAGCAGCGGAGGACCGAACACTGAAGCTTTCTTT
TRBV11-3	TRBJ1-4	15	NA	NA	CASSQARGSGEKLFF	TGTGCCAGCAGCCAAGCGAGGGGTAGTGGAGAAAAACTGTTTTTT
TRBV5-1	TRBJ2-1	12	NA	NA	CATGITYNEQFF	TGCGCCACCGGGATTACCTACAATGAGCAGTTCTTC
TRBV4-2	TRBJ1-2	13	NA	few	CASSQDRAYGYTF	TGTGCCAGCAGCCAAGACAGGGCCTATGGCTACACCTTC
TRBV29-1	TRBJ2-1	16	TRBD2	NA	CSVDDYTAGGPNEQFF	TGCAGCGTTGATGATTATACGGCGGGAGGGCCCAATGAGCAGTTCTTC
TRBV5-6	TRBJ1-5	15	NA	NA	CASSSARMKNQPQHF	TGTGCCAGCAGCTCGGCACGAATGAAGAATCAGCCCCAGCATTTT
TRBV5-1	TRBJ2-5	16	TRBD2	NA	CASSQAASGTHETQYF	TGCGCCAGCAGCCAGGCGGCTAGCGGGACCCACGAGACCCAGTACTTC
TRBV7-9	TRBJ2-1	12	NA	NA	CASSLAQAGQFF	TGTGCCAGCAGCTTAGCGCAAGCTGGGCAGTTCTTC
TRBV18	TRBJ2-1	17	TRBD2	few	CASSPEGFTSGYNEQFF	TGTGCCAGCTCACCAGAAGGCTTTACTAGCGGTTACAATGAGCAGTTCTTC